These 16 T cell receptor beta chains came from one sample sequenced in a study of T cells expressing NK-cell markers (TCRdb year 2020). The library was obtained by 5' RACE. The sequencing machine was an Illumina HiSeq 2000. Based on TCRdb reprocessing of the reads, there is one entry per CDR3 protein sequence, and DNA is missing. This specimen's table enumerates about 440,000 distinct CDR3 sequences. Under 7.5% of the sample comes from the top ten. The material sequenced was blood T cells: a sorted CD56 or NKG2C T cell subset, CD4+ or CD8+ T cells, or bulk PBMC T cells (not recorded which). The receptors shown here come from a woman between 18 and 69 years old in good health.

The rearrangement joins TRBV28 to TRBJ2-3. This CDR3 has 12 residues. Germline V gene lookup returns CDR1 MDHEN and CDR2 SYDVKM. This chain's CDR3 is CASTSSKDTQYF.

V is TRBV7-9 and J is TRBJ2-6; checking the TCRdb D call of TRBD1 is not possible without DNA. CDR3 size: 14 residues. Germline assignment: CDR1 SEHNR and CDR2 FQNEAQ (reference sequence). The CDR3 reads CASRPGSGANVLTF.

The chain joins TRBV4-1 to TRBJ2-3; TCRdb calls TRBD1, which cannot be checked without DNA. The CDR3 totals 16 residues. Germline lookup yields CDR1 MGHRA and CDR2 YSYEKL. The CDR3 sequence is CASSLAGTGAADTQYF.

The chain links TRBV12-3 or TRBV12-4 to TRBJ1-2. The CDR3 is 11 residues long. CDR3 region: CASSSFYGYTF.

The genes are TRBV5-1 and TRBJ2-3. The CDR3 is 17 residues long. Looked up from germline, CDR1 is SGHRS and CDR2 is YFSETQ. Here the CDR3 reads CASSLAEKSLWTDTQYF. Using reference TRBV5-1 and TRBJ2-3 for the parts outside the CDR3, the full variable domain is KAGVTQTPRYLIKTRGQQVTLSCSPISGHRSVSWYQQTPGQGLQFLFEYFSETQRNKGNFPGRFSGRQFSNSRSEMNVSTLELGDSALYLCASSLAEKSLWTDTQYFGPGTRLTVL.

The genes are TRBV7-2 and TRBJ2-2. Germline assignment: CDR1 SGHTA and CDR2 FQGNSA. This CDR3 has 15 residues. The CDR3 region is CASTKSSGTTGELFF.

CDR3 amino acids: CASSQMGGTGGYNEQFF. The rearrangement links TRBV3-1 to TRBJ2-1; with no DNA, the TCRdb D assignment of TRBD1 cannot be verified. In germline, CDR1 is LGHDT, CDR2 YNNKEL (reference sequence). This CDR3 spans 17 amino acids.

V is TRBV6-1 and J is TRBJ2-2. From germline, CDR1 is MNHNS and CDR2 SASEGT. The CDR3 is 14 residues long. The CDR3 here is CASSPRQNTGELFF.

The V call is TRBV3-1, the J call TRBJ1-2. CDR3 length equals 12 residues. From germline, CDR1 is LGHDT and CDR2 YNNKEL (reference sequence). CDR3 loop: CASSQPNYGYTF.

The chain carries TRBV3-1 and TRBJ1-1; TCRdb names TRBD1, which stays unverified in the absence of DNA. This CDR3 has 14 residues. Germline V CDR1 and CDR2: LGHDT, YNNKEL (reference sequence). The CDR3 sequence: CASSRKTANTEAFF.

This chain connects TRBV29-1 to TRBJ1-1; the D gene TCRdb calls, TRBD1, cannot be checked with no DNA. The CDR3 consists of 13 residues. Germline lookup yields CDR1 SQVTM and CDR2 ANQGSEA. The CDR3 here is CSVDSGLGTEAFF.

This chain joins TRBV15 and TRBJ1-1. Germline loops: CDR1 LNHNV, CDR2 YYDKDF (reference sequence). The CDR3 spans 15 residues. The CDR3 sequence is CATSRRLQQATEAFF.

J is TRBJ2-7 and V is TRBV2; there is no DNA to check the TCRdb D call of TRBD1. The CDR3 length is 15 residues. CDR1 is SNHLY, CDR2 FYNNEI, per germline. CDR3: CASSGWRDRDGEQYF. Full variable domain (rest looked up from reference TRBV2 and TRBJ2-7): EPEVTQTPSHQVTQMGQEVILRCVPISNHLYFYWYRQILGQKVEFLVSFYNNEISEKSEIFDDQFSVERPDGSNFTLKIRSTKLEDSAMYFCASSGWRDRDGEQYFGPGTRLTVT.

CDR3 protein: CSARDMRNEKLFF. V usage is TRBV20-1 and J usage is TRBJ1-4. Germline CDR1 and CDR2: DFQATT and SNEGSKA (reference sequence). The CDR3 length is 13 residues.

This chain joins TRBV29-1 and TRBJ2-1. This CDR3 is 12 amino acids long. Germline CDR1 SQVTM, CDR2 ANQGSEA. CDR3 amino acids: CSGEKRYNEQFF.

This clonotype is called medium-sized based on its frequency. The chain joins TRBV29-1 to TRBJ2-2; TCRdb's D gene call, TRBD1, goes unchecked for lack of DNA. From germline, CDR1 is SQVTM and CDR2 ANQGSEA. The CDR3 is 15 amino acids. CDR3 sequence: CSVEDRQGGTGELFF.